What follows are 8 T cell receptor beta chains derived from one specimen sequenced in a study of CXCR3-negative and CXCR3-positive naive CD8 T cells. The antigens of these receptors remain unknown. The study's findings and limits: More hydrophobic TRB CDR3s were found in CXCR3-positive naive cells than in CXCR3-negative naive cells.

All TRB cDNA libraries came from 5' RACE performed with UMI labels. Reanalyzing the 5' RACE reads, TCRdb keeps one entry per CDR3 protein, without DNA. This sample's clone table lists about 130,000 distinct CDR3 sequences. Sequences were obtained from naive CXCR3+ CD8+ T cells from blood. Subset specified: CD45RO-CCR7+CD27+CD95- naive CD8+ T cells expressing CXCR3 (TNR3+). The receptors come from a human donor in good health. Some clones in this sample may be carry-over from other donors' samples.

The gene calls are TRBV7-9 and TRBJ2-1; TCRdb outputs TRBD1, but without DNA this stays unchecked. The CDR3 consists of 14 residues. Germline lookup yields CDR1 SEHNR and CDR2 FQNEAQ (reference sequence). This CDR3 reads CASSPQGNDNEQFF.

The CDR3 reads CASSASGANSGYTF. V gene TRBV5-1 combines with J gene TRBJ1-2; TCRdb outputs TRBD1, but without DNA this stays unchecked. The germline gives CDR1 SGHRS, CDR2 YFSETQ. CDR3 length: 14 residues.

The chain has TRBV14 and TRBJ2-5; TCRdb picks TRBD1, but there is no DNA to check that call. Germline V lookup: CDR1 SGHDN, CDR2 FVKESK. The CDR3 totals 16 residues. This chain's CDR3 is CASSQEGAGSSETQYF.

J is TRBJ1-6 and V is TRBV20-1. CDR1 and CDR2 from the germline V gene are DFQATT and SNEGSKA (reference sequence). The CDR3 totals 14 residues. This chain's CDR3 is CSARGPSVNSPLHF.

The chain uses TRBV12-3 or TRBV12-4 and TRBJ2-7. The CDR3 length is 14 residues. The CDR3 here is CASRQDTSPYEQYF.

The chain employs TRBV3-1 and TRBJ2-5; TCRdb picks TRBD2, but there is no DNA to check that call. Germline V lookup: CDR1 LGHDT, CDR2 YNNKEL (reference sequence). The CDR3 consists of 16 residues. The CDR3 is CASSYPSEGVEETQYF.

The CDR3 protein is CASSLLTGTTGELFF. The chain recombines TRBV19 with TRBJ2-2; there is no DNA to check the TCRdb D call of TRBD1. Germline values: CDR1 LNHDA, CDR2 SQIVND (reference sequence). The CDR3 is 15 amino acids.

The CDR3: CATSRDETGYGYTF. This chain links TRBV15 with TRBJ1-2. The CDR3 has 14 amino acids. Per the germline V gene, CDR1 is LNHNV and CDR2 is YYDKDF (reference sequence).